These T cell receptor beta chains were read from a single sample in a study of CD8 T cells in Susac syndrome. TCRdb re-derived calls from the immunoSEQ multiplex PCR reads in MiXCR, one entry per CDR3 protein. The table shows 120,000 or so distinct CDR3 sequences, with around 94% occurring only once. Sequenced input: CD4+ T cells from PBMCs. The receptors derive from a human donor in good health. Both conserved end residues are part of each CDR3. A D gene is named only where the DNA matches it firmly. Not every row has a clone size; where given, it reads once, few, many or a size class.

j_call clone_size v_call d_call cdr3_aa cdr3_nt
TRBJ2-5 - TRBV28 TRBD2 CASSSGLAGVYRLETQYF TGTGCCAGCAGCTCGGGACTAGCGGGAGTCTATAGGTTGGAGACCCAGTACTTC
TRBJ2-7 - TRBV19 - CASSRGLDYEQYF TGTGCCAGTAGTAGGGGACTTGACTACGAGCAGTACTTC
TRBJ1-1 - TRBV30 - CAWSVNRRNTEAFF TGTGCCTGGAGTGTAAATAGGAGAAACACTGAAGCTTTCTTT
TRBJ1-2 - TRBV3-1 - CASSQAGQGGGYTF TGTGCCAGCAGCCAAGCGGGCCAGGGAGGGGGCTACACCTTC
TRBJ1-1 once TRBV2 TRBD1 CATRDRTNTEAFF TGTGCCACCCGGGACAGGACGAACACTGAAGCTTTCTTT
TRBJ2-5 - TRBV3-1 - CASSSSRFPETQYF TGTGCCAGCAGCTCGAGTCGTTTCCCCGAGACCCAGTACTTC
TRBJ2-7 - TRBV19 TRBD1 CASSNRGREQYF TGTGCCAGTAGTAACAGGGGGCGCGAGCAGTACTTC
TRBJ1-6 - TRBV4-1 TRBD1 CASSPDRVNSPLHF TGCGCCAGCAGCCCGGACAGGGTAAATTCACCCCTCCACTTT
TRBJ1-2 - TRBV29-1 TRBD1 CSVALTGLVGYTF TGCAGCGTTGCCCTGACAGGGTTAGTCGGCTACACCTTC
TRBJ1-5 - TRBV7-2 - CASSFKGVDNQPQHF TGTGCCAGCAGCTTTAAGGGGGTTGACAATCAGCCCCAGCATTTT
TRBJ2-1 - TRBV9 - CASSVGGALGYNEQFF TGTGCCAGCAGCGTAGGTGGCGCCCTAGGGTACAATGAGCAGTTCTTC
TRBJ2-2 once TRBV7-2 TRBD2 CASSSGTSGGLGTGELFF TGTGCCAGCAGCTCAGGGACTAGCGGGGGCCTAGGCACCGGGGAGCTGTTTTTT
TRBJ1-1 once TRBV27 - CASSLRRPMNTEAFF TGTGCCAGCAGTTTACGGCGGCCTATGAACACTGAAGCTTTCTTT
TRBJ2-1 - TRBV19 TRBD2 CASTTTGRLYNEQFF TGTGCCAGTACCACAACCGGGAGGTTGTACAATGAGCAGTTCTTC
TRBJ2-5 - TRBV14 TRBD1 CASSRDRVETQYF TGTGCCAGCAGCCGGGACAGGGTGGAGACCCAGTACTTC
TRBJ2-3 - TRBV7-9 - CASSPLGAEDTQYF TGTGCCAGCAGCCCCCTGGGGGCCGAGGATACGCAGTATTTT
TRBJ2-7 - TRBV6-5 TRBD1 CASSYSFSLTGAGYEQYF TGTGCCAGCAGTTACTCGTTTTCTTTGACAGGGGCCGGCTACGAGCAGTACTTC
TRBJ1-1 - TRBV29-1 TRBD1 CSVRGQGGFTEAFF TGCAGCGTCCGAGGACAGGGAGGGTTCACTGAAGCTTTCTTT
TRBJ2-6 - TRBV9 - CASSPRRRIANVLTF TGTGCCAGCAGCCCGCGCAGACGGATTGCCAACGTCCTGACTTTC
TRBJ2-5 once TRBV7-8 - CASSFRIQETQYF TGTGCCAGCAGCTTCCGGATACAAGAGACCCAGTACTTC
TRBJ2-1 - TRBV30 - CALTLRYNEQFF TGTGCCTTGACTTTGCGGTACAATGAGCAGTTCTTC
TRBJ2-1 - TRBV12-3/TRBV12-4 TRBD2 CASSLTPREWDEQFF TGTGCCAGCAGTTTAACCCCGCGGGAGTGGGATGAGCAGTTCTTC
TRBJ1-1 - TRBV9 - CASSVATTGGGAFF TGTGCCAGCAGCGTAGCTACCACAGGCGGTGGAGCTTTCTTT
TRBJ2-1 - TRBV18 - CASSPPGAHEQFF TGTGCCAGCTCACCACCAGGGGCGCATGAGCAGTTCTTC
TRBJ2-7 - TRBV20-1 TRBD1 CSARTGGSSEQYF TGCAGTGCTAGGACAGGGGGCTCCTCCGAGCAGTACTTC
TRBJ1-1 - TRBV29-1 - CSVEENTEAFF TGCAGCGTTGAGGAGAACACTGAAGCTTTCTTT
TRBJ2-1 - TRBV19 - CASSIQGGSYNEQFF TGTGCCAGTAGTATTCAGGGGGGCTCCTACAATGAGCAGTTCTTC
TRBJ2-3 - TRBV7-2 - CASSFRGGTATDTQYF TGTGCCAGCAGCTTCCGCGGGGGGACAGCCACAGATACGCAGTATTTT
TRBJ2-3 - TRBV7-9 - CASLKGGLDTQYF TGTGCCAGCCTGAAGGGGGGCTTAGATACGCAGTATTTT
TRBJ1-2 - TRBV25-1 - CASRGTGWVYGYTF TGTGCCAGCAGAGGAACAGGGTGGGTCTATGGCTACACCTTC
TRBJ1-4 - TRBV28 - CASHGVPNEKLFF TGTGCCAGCCACGGCGTACCTAATGAAAAACTGTTTTTT
TRBJ1-2 - TRBV5-1 - CASSQGFGYGYTF TGCGCCAGCAGCCAGGGTTTCGGCTATGGCTACACCTTC
TRBJ2-6 - TRBV5-1 - CASSLGMNRANVLTF TGCGCCAGCAGCTTGGGCATGAATCGGGCCAACGTCCTGACTTTC
TRBJ2-2 - TRBV7-9 - CASSFVAVNTGELFF TGTGCCAGCAGCTTTGTTGCAGTGAACACCGGGGAGCTGTTTTTT
TRBJ2-7 - TRBV6-6 - CASSYSGVSSYEQYF TGTGCCAGCAGTTACTCCGGGGTGAGCTCCTACGAGCAGTACTTC
TRBJ2-1 - TRBV19 TRBD2 CASSDVPGLAGEDEQFF TGTGCCAGTAGTGACGTTCCGGGACTAGCGGGAGAGGATGAGCAGTTCTTC
TRBJ2-7 - TRBV6-2/TRBV6-3 TRBD1 CASSRTGDPYEQYF TGTGCCAGCAGTCGGACAGGGGACCCCTACGAGCAGTACTTC
TRBJ2-5 - TRBV12-3/TRBV12-4 - CASRELDTSGETQYF TGTGCCAGCAGGGAACTGGACACCTCGGGAGAGACCCAGTACTTC
TRBJ1-2 - TRBV30 TRBD1 CAWMRSGGGQGYTF TGTGCCTGGATGAGATCAGGGGGCGGTCAAGGCTACACCTTC
TRBJ2-5 - TRBV6-2/TRBV6-3 TRBD1 CASRPGTGGQETQYF TGTGCCAGCAGACCCGGAACAGGGGGACAGGAGACCCAGTACTTC
TRBJ1-3 once TRBV5-1 - CASSLLGPKDSGNTIYF TGCGCCAGCAGCTTATTGGGACCGAAAGACTCTGGAAACACCATATATTTT
TRBJ2-7 - TRBV20-1 - CSASPAGLALTYEQYF TGCAGTGCTAGTCCGGCTGGGCTAGCTCTTACCTACGAGCAGTACTTC
TRBJ1-1 - TRBV19 - CASSIADRTEAFF TGTGCCAGTAGTATAGCGGACAGAACTGAAGCTTTCTTT
TRBJ2-1 - TRBV3-1 TRBD2 CASRAMWAGGDEQFF TGTGCCAGCAGAGCCATGTGGGCGGGAGGGGATGAGCAGTTCTTC
TRBJ2-1 - TRBV2 TRBD2 CASRRLAGFNEQFF TGTGCCAGCCGTCGACTAGCGGGTTTCAATGAGCAGTTCTTC
TRBJ1-4 once TRBV3-1 - CASSQDLDAYEKLFF TGTGCCAGCAGCCAAGACTTAGACGCCTATGAAAAACTGTTTTTT
TRBJ1-6 - TRBV20-1 - CSASSELIGFAANSPLHF TGCAGTGCTAGTAGCGAATTGATAGGGTTTGCGGCGAATTCACCCCTCCACTTT
TRBJ2-3 - TRBV7-9 TRBD2 CASSRGTSGRTDTQYF TGTGCCAGCAGCAGAGGGACTAGCGGCCGCACAGATACGCAGTATTTT
TRBJ2-5 - TRBV7-7 - CASSPGALKTQYF TGTGCTAGCAGCCCTGGGGCTCTTAAGACCCAGTACTTC
TRBJ2-1 once TRBV4-3 TRBD1 CASSPHPPTGAVGYNEQFF TGCGCCAGCAGCCCCCACCCCCCGACAGGGGCGGTTGGGTACAATGAGCAGTTCTTC
TRBJ2-5 - TRBV15 - CATSRDPPRQLMGTQYF TGTGCCACCAGCAGAGACCCCCCACGGCAGCTAATGGGGACCCAGTACTTC
TRBJ1-2 - TRBV7-2 - CASSPQAGAGNYGYTF TGTGCCAGCAGCCCCCAGGCAGGGGCCGGCAACTATGGCTACACCTTC
TRBJ2-7 - TRBV7-9 - CASSFHTGEQYF TGTGCCAGCAGCTTCCATACGGGCGAGCAGTACTTC
TRBJ2-5 few TRBV3-1 - CASSQDWGGETQYF TGTGCCAGCAGCCAAGATTGGGGTGGGGAGACCCAGTACTTC
TRBJ2-7 - TRBV28 - CASSYNEQYF TGTGCCAGCTCCTATAACGAGCAGTACTTC
TRBJ2-5 - TRBV5-4 - CASSFGDGRQETQYF TGTGCCAGCAGCTTCGGGGACGGACGACAAGAGACCCAGTACTTC
TRBJ2-7 - TRBV28 - CASSFTTIKGSEQYF TGTGCCAGCAGTTTTACGACCATCAAGGGTTCCGAGCAGTACTTC
TRBJ2-1 - TRBV29-1 TRBD1 CSVEGGQGRRNNEQFF TGCAGCGTTGAGGGGGGACAGGGAAGACGCAACAATGAGCAGTTCTTC
TRBJ2-3 - TRBV5-1 TRBD2 CASSLMLAGDGDTQYF TGCGCCAGCAGCTTGATGCTAGCGGGAGATGGAGATACGCAGTATTTT
TRBJ2-7 - TRBV7-2 TRBD2 CASSTTSGKTYEQYF TGTGCCAGCAGCACGACTAGCGGGAAAACCTACGAGCAGTACTTC